A selection of T cell receptor beta chains follows, all from one sample in a study of T cell responses to AZD1222 COVID-19 vaccine. Repertoires were generated with immunoSEQ multiplex PCR, while TCRdb's copy carries only in-frame clones and drops some. The profile covers tens of thousands of clones, with roughly nine tenths appearing a single time and approximately 8.6% taken by the ten largest. This material consisted of peripheral blood, taken 28 days after the second AZD1222 dose. The origin of the receptors is an adult who received the AZD1222 COVID-19 vaccine. Each CDR3 is given with its conserved first and last residue. A D gene is named only where the DNA matches it firmly. The size field is filled for only some rows; it gives once, few, many or a size class.

V gene: TRBV28
D gene: NA
clone size: NA
J gene: TRBJ1-1
CDR3 protein: CASSSGWSTEAFF
CDR3 DNA: TGTGCCAGCAGTTCCGGATGGAGCACTGAAGCTTTCTTT

V gene: TRBV11-3
D gene: TRBD2
clone size: once
J gene: TRBJ2-1
CDR3 protein: CASIPGLVSYNEQFF
CDR3 DNA: TGTGCCAGCATCCCGGGACTAGTCTCCTACAATGAGCAGTTCTTC

V gene: TRBV6-5
D gene: NA
clone size: once
J gene: TRBJ1-3
CDR3 protein: CASFTGRGNTIYF
CDR3 DNA: TGTGCCAGCTTTACAGGGAGGGGAAACACCATATATTTT

V gene: TRBV7-8
D gene: TRBD2
clone size: NA
J gene: TRBJ2-1
CDR3 protein: CASSLALGGRAGNEQFF
CDR3 DNA: TGTGCCAGCAGCTTAGCGCTGGGCGGGAGGGCCGGAAATGAGCAGTTCTTC

V gene: TRBV4-3
D gene: TRBD1
clone size: NA
J gene: TRBJ1-4
CDR3 protein: CASSSGTGNEKLFF
CDR3 DNA: TGCGCCAGCTCCTCCGGGACAGGAAATGAAAAACTGTTTTTT

V gene: TRBV19
D gene: NA
clone size: NA
J gene: TRBJ2-3
CDR3 protein: CASSNWDGSTDTQYF
CDR3 DNA: TGTGCCAGTAGTAATTGGGACGGTAGCACAGATACGCAGTATTTT

V gene: TRBV5-1
D gene: TRBD1
clone size: NA
J gene: TRBJ1-2
CDR3 protein: CASSLGGQGFGYTF
CDR3 DNA: TGCGCCAGCAGCTTGGGGGGACAGGGATTTGGCTACACCTTC

V gene: TRBV27
D gene: NA
clone size: NA
J gene: TRBJ2-7
CDR3 protein: CASRPGRRVYEQYF
CDR3 DNA: TGTGCCAGCAGACCCGGACGGAGGGTCTACGAGCAGTACTTC

V gene: TRBV7-2
D gene: NA
clone size: NA
J gene: TRBJ2-5
CDR3 protein: CASSQGETQYF
CDR3 DNA: TGTGCCAGCAGCCAGGGGGAGACCCAGTACTTC

V gene: TRBV18
D gene: NA
clone size: NA
J gene: TRBJ2-5
CDR3 protein: CASSPPHIGTQYF
CDR3 DNA: TGTGCCAGCTCACCACCGCATATTGGAACCCAGTACTTC

V gene: TRBV6-2/TRBV6-3
D gene: TRBD1
clone size: NA
J gene: TRBJ2-3
CDR3 protein: CASSIPPGDRASDTQYF
CDR3 DNA: TGTGCCAGCAGTATCCCCCCCGGGGACAGGGCTTCAGATACGCAGTATTTT

V gene: TRBV11-3
D gene: TRBD2
clone size: NA
J gene: TRBJ2-2
CDR3 protein: CASSSKREPNTGELFF
CDR3 DNA: TGTGCCAGCAGCTCAAAGCGGGAGCCGAACACCGGGGAGCTGTTTTTT

V gene: TRBV12-5
D gene: NA
clone size: NA
J gene: TRBJ2-3
CDR3 protein: CASGLTNTQYF
CDR3 DNA: TGTGCTAGTGGGCTTACGAATACGCAGTATTTT

V gene: TRBV7-2
D gene: NA
clone size: NA
J gene: TRBJ2-2
CDR3 protein: CASSLSPGGLTGELFF
CDR3 DNA: TGTGCCAGCAGCTTATCACCCGGGGGACTCACCGGGGAGCTGTTTTTT

V gene: TRBV5-4
D gene: TRBD1
clone size: NA
J gene: TRBJ1-6
CDR3 protein: CASSLAGGGNSPLHF
CDR3 DNA: TGTGCCAGCAGCTTGGCAGGGGGCGGGAATTCACCCCTCCACTTT

V gene: TRBV11-2
D gene: NA
clone size: few
J gene: TRBJ1-1
CDR3 protein: CASSLRLRTRRTEAFF
CDR3 DNA: TGTGCCAGCAGCTTGAGATTGAGAACTCGAAGGACTGAAGCTTTCTTT

V gene: TRBV11-2
D gene: TRBD2
clone size: NA
J gene: TRBJ2-1
CDR3 protein: CASRSLAGWNEQFF
CDR3 DNA: TGTGCCAGCAGGTCCCTAGCGGGATGGAATGAGCAGTTCTTC